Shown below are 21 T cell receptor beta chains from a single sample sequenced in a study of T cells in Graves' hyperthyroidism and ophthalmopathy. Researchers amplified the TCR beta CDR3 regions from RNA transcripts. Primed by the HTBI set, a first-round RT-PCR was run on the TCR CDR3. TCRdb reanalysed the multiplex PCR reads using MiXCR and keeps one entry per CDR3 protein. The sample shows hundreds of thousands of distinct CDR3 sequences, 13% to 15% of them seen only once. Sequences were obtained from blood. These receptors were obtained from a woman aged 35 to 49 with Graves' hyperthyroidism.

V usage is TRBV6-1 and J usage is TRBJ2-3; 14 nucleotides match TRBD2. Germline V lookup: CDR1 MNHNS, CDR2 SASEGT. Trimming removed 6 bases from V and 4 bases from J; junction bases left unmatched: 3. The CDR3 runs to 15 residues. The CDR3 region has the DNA TGTGCCAGCAGGGGGACTAGCGGGAGTGCAGATACGCAGTATTTT. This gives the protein CASRGTSGSADTQYF.

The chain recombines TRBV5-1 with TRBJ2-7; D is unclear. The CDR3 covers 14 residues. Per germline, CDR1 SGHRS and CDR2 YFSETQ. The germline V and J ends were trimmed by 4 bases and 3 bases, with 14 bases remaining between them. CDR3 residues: CASSPRPVRYEQYF. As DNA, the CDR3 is TGCGCCAGCAGCCCCCGCCCGGTACGCTACGAGCAGTACTTC.

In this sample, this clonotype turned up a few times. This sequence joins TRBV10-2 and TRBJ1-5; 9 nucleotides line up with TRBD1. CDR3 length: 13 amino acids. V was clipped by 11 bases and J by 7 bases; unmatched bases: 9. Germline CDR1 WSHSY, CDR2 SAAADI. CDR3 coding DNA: TGCGCCCGACCGGGACAGGGTGGCCAGCCCCAGCATTTT. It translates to CARPGQGGQPQHF.

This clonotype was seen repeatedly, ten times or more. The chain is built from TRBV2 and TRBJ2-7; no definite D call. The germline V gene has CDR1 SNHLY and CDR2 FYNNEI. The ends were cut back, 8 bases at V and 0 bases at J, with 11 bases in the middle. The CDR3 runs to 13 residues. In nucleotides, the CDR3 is TGTGCCAGCGCCTTCGCCTCCTCCTACGAGCAGTACTTC. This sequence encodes CASAFASSYEQYF.

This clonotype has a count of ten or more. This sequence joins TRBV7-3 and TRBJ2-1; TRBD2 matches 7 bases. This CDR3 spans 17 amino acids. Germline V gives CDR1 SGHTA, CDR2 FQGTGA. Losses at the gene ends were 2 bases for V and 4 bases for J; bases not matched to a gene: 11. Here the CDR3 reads CASSLEGSGPEYNEQFF. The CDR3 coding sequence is TGTGCCAGCAGCTTAGAGGGTAGCGGGCCTGAATACAATGAGCAGTTCTTC.

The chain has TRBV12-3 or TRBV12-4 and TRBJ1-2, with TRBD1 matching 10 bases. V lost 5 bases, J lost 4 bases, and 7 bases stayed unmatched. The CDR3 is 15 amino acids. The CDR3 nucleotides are TGTGCCAGCAGTACCGGGACAGGGGTCGTCTATGGCTACACCTTC. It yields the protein CASSTGTGVVYGYTF.

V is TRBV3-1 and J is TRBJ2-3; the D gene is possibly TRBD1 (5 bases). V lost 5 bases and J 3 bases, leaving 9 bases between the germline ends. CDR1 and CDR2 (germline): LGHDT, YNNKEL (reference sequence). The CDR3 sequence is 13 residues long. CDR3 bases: TGTGCCAGCAGCGGAAGACAGACAGATACGCAGTATTTT. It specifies CASSGRQTDTQYF.

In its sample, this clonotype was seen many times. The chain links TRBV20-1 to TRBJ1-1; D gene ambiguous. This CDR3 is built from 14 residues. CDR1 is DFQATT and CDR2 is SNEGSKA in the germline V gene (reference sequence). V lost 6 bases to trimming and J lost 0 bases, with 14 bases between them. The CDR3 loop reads CSAKATNMNTEAFF. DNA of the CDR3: TGCAGTGCCAAGGCTACAAACATGAACACTGAAGCTTTCTTT.

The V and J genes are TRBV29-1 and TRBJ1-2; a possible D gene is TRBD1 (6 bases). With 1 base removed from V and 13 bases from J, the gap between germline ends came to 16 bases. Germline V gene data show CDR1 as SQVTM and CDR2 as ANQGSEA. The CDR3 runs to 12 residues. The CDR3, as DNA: TGCAGCGTTGAAGCTGGGGGCGTAGGTGGCACCTTC. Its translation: CSVEAGGVGGTF.

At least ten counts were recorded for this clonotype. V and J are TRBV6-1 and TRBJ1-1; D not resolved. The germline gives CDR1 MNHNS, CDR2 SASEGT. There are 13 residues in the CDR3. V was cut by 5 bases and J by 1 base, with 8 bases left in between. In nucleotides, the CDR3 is TGTGCCAGCAGTAATACCCAGAACACTGAAGCTTTCTTT. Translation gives CASSNTQNTEAFF.

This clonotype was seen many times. CDR3 loop: CSVDQGEGHGYTF. The CDR3 nucleotides read TGCAGCGTTGATCAAGGAGAGGGGCATGGCTACACCTTC. This chain links TRBV29-1 with TRBJ1-2; TRBD1 is a possible D gene (5 bases). CDR1 is SQVTM and CDR2 is ANQGSEA in the germline V gene. Trimming cost V 3 bases and J 6 bases, with 14 bases left between them. The CDR3 loop spans 13 amino acids.

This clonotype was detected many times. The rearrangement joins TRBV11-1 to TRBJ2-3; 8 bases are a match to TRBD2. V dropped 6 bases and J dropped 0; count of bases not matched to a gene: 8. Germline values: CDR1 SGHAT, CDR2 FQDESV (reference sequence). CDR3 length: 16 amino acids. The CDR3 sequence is CASSSQLAASTDTQYF. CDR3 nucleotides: TGTGCCAGCAGTTCACAACTAGCGGCGAGCACAGATACGCAGTATTTT.

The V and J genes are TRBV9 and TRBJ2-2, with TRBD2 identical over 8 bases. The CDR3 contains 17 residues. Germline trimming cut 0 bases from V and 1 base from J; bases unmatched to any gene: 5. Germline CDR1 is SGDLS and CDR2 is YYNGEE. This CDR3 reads CASSVAAGVGNTGELFF. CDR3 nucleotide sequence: TGTGCCAGCAGCGTAGCAGCGGGAGTGGGGAACACCGGGGAGCTGTTTTTT.

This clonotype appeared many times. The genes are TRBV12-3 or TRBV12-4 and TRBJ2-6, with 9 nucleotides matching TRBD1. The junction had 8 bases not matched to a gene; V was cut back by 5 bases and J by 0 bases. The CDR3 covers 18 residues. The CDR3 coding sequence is TGTGCCAGCAGTCTCAGACAGGGGGGGAGCTCTGGGGCCAACGTCCTGACTTTC. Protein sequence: CASSLRQGGSSGANVLTF.

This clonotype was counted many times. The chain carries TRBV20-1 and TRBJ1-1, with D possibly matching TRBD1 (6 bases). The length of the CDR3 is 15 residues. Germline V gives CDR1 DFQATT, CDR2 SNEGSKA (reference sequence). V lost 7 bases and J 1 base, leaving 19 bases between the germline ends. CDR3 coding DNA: TGCAGTGTTTTGGGGGGCGCTTTATCGAACACTGAAGCTTTCTTT. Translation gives CSVLGGALSNTEAFF.

CDR3 coding DNA: TGTGCCAGTTCGACAGAAGCCAAAAACATTCAGTACTTC. Translating it yields CASSTEAKNIQYF. The chain links TRBV2 to TRBJ2-4; weak D call: TRBD1 (5 bases). Germline-derived CDR1 and CDR2 are SNHLY and FYNNEI. Trimming removed 9 bases from V and 0 bases from J, with 9 bases in between. This CDR3 is built from 13 residues.

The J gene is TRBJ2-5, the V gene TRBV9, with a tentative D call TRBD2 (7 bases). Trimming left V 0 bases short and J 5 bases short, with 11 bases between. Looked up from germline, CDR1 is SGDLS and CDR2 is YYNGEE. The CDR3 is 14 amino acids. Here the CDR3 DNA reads TGTGCCAGCAGCGTAGAGGGGGGGGCGGAGACCCAGTACTTC. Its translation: CASSVEGGAETQYF.

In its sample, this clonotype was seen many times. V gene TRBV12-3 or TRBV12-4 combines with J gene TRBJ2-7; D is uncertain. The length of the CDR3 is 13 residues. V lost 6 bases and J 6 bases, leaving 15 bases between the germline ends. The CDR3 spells CASSRTVSLEQYF. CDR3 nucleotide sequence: TGTGCCAGCAGCCGGACGGTCTCCCTCGAGCAGTACTTC.

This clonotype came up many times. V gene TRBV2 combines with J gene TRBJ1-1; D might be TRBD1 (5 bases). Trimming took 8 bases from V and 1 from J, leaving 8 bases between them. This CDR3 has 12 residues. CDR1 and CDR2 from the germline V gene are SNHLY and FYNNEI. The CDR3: CASYQGNTEAFF. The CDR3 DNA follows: TGTGCCAGCTACCAGGGGAACACTGAAGCTTTCTTT.

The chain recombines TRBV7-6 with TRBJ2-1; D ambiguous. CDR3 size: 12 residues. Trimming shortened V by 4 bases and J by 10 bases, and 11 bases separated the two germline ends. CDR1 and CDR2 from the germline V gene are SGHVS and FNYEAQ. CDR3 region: CASSSLVGEQFF. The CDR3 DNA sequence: TGTGCCAGCAGCTCCCTCGTTGGGGAGCAGTTCTTC.

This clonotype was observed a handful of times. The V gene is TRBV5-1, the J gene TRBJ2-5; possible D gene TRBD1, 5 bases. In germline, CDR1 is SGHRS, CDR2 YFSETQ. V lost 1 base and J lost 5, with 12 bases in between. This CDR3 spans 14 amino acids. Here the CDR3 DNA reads TGCGCCAGCAGCTTGAGCAGGGCAGATGAGACCCAGTACTTC. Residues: CASSLSRADETQYF.